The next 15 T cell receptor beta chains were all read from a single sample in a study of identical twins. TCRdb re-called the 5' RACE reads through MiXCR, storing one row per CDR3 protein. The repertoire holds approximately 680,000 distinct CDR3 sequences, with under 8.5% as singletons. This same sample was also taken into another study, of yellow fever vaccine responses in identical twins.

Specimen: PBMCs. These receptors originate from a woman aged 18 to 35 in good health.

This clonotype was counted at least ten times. The CDR3, as DNA: TGCGCCAGCAGCCAAGGCCCGGGTTCACCCCTCCACTTT. It is translated as CASSQGPGSPLHF. The chain combines TRBV4-1 with TRBJ1-6; D unresolved. The CDR3 spans 13 residues. Per the germline V gene, CDR1 is MGHRA and CDR2 is YSYEKL. Trimming pared 1 base from V and 9 bases from J, leaving 7 bases between.

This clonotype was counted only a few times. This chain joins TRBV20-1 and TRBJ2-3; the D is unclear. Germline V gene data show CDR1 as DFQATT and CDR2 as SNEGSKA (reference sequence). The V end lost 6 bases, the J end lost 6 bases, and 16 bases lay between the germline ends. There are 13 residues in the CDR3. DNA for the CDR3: TGCAGTGCCACGAAACAGTATACGGATACGCAGTATTTT. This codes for CSATKQYTDTQYF.

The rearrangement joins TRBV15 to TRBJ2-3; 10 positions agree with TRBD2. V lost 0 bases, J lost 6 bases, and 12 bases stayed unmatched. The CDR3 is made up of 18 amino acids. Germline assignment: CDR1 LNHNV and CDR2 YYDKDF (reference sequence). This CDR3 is CATSRDQREGDRRDTQYF. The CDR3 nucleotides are TGTGCCACCAGCAGAGACCAGCGGGAGGGCGATAGGAGGGATACGCAGTATTTT.

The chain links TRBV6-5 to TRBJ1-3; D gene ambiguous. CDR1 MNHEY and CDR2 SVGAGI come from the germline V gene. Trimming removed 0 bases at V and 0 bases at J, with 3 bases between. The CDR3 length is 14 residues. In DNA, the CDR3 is TGTGCCAGCAGTTACTCTAGCTCTGGAAACACCATATATTTT. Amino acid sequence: CASSYSSSGNTIYF.

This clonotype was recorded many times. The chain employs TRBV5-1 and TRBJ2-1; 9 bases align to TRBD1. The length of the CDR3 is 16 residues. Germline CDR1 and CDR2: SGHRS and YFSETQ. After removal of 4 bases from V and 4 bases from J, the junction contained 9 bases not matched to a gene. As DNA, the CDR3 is TGCGCCAGCAGCCAGGACAGGGGCCCTTTATACAATGAGCAGTTCTTC. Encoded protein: CASSQDRGPLYNEQFF. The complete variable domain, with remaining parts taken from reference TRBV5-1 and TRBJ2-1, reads KAGVTQTPRYLIKTRGQQVTLSCSPISGHRSVSWYQQTPGQGLQFLFEYFSETQRNKGNFPGRFSGRQFSNSRSEMNVSTLELGDSALYLCASSQDRGPLYNEQFFGPGTRLTVL.

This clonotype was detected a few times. CDR3 bases: TGTGCCAGCAGCGTGATGGGTAGCGGGGATGTTGGAGATACGCAGTATTTT. Protein sequence: CASSVMGSGDVGDTQYF. The J gene is TRBJ2-3, the V gene TRBV5-6; TRBD2 aligns across 8 bases. Germline assignment: CDR1 SGHDT and CDR2 YYEEEE. The length of the CDR3 is 17 residues. V trimming: 4 bases; J trimming: 5 bases; junction bases outside the gene matches: 15. Together with reference TRBV5-6 and TRBJ2-3, the CDR3 gives the full variable domain: DAGVTQSPTHLIKTRGQQVTLRCSPKSGHDTVSWYQQALGQGPQFIFQYYEEEERQRGNFPDRFSGHQFPNYSSELNVNALLLGDSALYLCASSVMGSGDVGDTQYFGPGTRLTVL.

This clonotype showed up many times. The CDR3 spells CASSKDGLSGNTIYF. In DNA, the CDR3 is TGTGCCAGCAGTAAAGACGGCCTCTCTGGAAACACCATATATTTT. This chain joins TRBV12-3 or TRBV12-4 and TRBJ1-3; no firm D call. This CDR3 comprises 15 residues. Trimming left V 5 bases short and J 0 bases short, with 11 bases between.

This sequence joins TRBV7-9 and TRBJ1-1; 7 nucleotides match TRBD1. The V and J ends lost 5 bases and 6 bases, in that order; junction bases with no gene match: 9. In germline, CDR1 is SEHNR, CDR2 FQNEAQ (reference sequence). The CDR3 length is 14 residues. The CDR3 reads CASSPRGEAAEAFF. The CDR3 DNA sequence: TGTGCCAGCAGCCCCAGGGGGGAAGCGGCTGAAGCTTTCTTT.

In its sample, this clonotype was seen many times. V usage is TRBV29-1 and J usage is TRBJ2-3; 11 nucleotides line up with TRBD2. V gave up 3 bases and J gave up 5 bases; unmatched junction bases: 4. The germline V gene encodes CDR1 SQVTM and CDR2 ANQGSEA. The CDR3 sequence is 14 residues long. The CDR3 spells CSVDSGGARDTQYF. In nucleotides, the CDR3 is TGCAGCGTTGATAGCGGGGGGGCCAGAGATACGCAGTATTTT.

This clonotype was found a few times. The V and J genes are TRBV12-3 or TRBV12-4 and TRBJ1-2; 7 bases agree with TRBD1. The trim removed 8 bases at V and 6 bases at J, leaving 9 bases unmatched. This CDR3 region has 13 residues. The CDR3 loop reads CASVRQGTNGYTF. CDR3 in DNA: TGTGCCAGCGTAAGACAGGGCACAAATGGCTACACCTTC.

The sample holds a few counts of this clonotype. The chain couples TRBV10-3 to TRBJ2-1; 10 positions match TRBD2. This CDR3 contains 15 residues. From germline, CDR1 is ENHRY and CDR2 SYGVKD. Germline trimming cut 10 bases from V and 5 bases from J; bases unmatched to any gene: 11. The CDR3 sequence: CATAGLASNDNEQFF. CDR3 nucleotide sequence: TGTGCCACCGCGGGACTAGCGTCTAATGACAATGAGCAGTTCTTC.

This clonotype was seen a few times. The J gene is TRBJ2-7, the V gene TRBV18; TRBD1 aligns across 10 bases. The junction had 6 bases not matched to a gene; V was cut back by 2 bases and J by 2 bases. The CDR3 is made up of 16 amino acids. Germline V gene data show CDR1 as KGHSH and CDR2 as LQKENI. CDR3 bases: TGTGCCAGCTCACCAAGATTGGGACAGGGGACCTACGAGCAGTACTTC. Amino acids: CASSPRLGQGTYEQYF.

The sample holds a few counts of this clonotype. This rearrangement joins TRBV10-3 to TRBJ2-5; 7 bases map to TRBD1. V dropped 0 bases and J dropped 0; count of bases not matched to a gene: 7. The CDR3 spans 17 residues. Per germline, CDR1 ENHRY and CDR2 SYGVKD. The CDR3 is CAISESLGQSYQETQYF. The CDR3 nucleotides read TGTGCCATCAGTGAGTCCCTGGGACAGAGCTACCAAGAGACCCAGTACTTC.

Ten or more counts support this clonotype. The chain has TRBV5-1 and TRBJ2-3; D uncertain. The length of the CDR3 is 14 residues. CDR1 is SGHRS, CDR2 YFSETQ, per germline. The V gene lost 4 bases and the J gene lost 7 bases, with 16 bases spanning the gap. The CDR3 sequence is CASSLPRTDNTQYF. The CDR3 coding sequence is TGCGCCAGCAGCCTCCCCCGGACCGACAATACGCAGTATTTT.

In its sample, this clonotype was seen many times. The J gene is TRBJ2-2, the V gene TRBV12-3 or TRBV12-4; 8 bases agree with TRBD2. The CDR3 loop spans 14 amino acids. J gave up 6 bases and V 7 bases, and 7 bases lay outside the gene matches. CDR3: CASTLLGLAGELFF. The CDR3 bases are TGTGCCAGCACCCTCTTGGGACTAGCCGGGGAGCTGTTTTTT.